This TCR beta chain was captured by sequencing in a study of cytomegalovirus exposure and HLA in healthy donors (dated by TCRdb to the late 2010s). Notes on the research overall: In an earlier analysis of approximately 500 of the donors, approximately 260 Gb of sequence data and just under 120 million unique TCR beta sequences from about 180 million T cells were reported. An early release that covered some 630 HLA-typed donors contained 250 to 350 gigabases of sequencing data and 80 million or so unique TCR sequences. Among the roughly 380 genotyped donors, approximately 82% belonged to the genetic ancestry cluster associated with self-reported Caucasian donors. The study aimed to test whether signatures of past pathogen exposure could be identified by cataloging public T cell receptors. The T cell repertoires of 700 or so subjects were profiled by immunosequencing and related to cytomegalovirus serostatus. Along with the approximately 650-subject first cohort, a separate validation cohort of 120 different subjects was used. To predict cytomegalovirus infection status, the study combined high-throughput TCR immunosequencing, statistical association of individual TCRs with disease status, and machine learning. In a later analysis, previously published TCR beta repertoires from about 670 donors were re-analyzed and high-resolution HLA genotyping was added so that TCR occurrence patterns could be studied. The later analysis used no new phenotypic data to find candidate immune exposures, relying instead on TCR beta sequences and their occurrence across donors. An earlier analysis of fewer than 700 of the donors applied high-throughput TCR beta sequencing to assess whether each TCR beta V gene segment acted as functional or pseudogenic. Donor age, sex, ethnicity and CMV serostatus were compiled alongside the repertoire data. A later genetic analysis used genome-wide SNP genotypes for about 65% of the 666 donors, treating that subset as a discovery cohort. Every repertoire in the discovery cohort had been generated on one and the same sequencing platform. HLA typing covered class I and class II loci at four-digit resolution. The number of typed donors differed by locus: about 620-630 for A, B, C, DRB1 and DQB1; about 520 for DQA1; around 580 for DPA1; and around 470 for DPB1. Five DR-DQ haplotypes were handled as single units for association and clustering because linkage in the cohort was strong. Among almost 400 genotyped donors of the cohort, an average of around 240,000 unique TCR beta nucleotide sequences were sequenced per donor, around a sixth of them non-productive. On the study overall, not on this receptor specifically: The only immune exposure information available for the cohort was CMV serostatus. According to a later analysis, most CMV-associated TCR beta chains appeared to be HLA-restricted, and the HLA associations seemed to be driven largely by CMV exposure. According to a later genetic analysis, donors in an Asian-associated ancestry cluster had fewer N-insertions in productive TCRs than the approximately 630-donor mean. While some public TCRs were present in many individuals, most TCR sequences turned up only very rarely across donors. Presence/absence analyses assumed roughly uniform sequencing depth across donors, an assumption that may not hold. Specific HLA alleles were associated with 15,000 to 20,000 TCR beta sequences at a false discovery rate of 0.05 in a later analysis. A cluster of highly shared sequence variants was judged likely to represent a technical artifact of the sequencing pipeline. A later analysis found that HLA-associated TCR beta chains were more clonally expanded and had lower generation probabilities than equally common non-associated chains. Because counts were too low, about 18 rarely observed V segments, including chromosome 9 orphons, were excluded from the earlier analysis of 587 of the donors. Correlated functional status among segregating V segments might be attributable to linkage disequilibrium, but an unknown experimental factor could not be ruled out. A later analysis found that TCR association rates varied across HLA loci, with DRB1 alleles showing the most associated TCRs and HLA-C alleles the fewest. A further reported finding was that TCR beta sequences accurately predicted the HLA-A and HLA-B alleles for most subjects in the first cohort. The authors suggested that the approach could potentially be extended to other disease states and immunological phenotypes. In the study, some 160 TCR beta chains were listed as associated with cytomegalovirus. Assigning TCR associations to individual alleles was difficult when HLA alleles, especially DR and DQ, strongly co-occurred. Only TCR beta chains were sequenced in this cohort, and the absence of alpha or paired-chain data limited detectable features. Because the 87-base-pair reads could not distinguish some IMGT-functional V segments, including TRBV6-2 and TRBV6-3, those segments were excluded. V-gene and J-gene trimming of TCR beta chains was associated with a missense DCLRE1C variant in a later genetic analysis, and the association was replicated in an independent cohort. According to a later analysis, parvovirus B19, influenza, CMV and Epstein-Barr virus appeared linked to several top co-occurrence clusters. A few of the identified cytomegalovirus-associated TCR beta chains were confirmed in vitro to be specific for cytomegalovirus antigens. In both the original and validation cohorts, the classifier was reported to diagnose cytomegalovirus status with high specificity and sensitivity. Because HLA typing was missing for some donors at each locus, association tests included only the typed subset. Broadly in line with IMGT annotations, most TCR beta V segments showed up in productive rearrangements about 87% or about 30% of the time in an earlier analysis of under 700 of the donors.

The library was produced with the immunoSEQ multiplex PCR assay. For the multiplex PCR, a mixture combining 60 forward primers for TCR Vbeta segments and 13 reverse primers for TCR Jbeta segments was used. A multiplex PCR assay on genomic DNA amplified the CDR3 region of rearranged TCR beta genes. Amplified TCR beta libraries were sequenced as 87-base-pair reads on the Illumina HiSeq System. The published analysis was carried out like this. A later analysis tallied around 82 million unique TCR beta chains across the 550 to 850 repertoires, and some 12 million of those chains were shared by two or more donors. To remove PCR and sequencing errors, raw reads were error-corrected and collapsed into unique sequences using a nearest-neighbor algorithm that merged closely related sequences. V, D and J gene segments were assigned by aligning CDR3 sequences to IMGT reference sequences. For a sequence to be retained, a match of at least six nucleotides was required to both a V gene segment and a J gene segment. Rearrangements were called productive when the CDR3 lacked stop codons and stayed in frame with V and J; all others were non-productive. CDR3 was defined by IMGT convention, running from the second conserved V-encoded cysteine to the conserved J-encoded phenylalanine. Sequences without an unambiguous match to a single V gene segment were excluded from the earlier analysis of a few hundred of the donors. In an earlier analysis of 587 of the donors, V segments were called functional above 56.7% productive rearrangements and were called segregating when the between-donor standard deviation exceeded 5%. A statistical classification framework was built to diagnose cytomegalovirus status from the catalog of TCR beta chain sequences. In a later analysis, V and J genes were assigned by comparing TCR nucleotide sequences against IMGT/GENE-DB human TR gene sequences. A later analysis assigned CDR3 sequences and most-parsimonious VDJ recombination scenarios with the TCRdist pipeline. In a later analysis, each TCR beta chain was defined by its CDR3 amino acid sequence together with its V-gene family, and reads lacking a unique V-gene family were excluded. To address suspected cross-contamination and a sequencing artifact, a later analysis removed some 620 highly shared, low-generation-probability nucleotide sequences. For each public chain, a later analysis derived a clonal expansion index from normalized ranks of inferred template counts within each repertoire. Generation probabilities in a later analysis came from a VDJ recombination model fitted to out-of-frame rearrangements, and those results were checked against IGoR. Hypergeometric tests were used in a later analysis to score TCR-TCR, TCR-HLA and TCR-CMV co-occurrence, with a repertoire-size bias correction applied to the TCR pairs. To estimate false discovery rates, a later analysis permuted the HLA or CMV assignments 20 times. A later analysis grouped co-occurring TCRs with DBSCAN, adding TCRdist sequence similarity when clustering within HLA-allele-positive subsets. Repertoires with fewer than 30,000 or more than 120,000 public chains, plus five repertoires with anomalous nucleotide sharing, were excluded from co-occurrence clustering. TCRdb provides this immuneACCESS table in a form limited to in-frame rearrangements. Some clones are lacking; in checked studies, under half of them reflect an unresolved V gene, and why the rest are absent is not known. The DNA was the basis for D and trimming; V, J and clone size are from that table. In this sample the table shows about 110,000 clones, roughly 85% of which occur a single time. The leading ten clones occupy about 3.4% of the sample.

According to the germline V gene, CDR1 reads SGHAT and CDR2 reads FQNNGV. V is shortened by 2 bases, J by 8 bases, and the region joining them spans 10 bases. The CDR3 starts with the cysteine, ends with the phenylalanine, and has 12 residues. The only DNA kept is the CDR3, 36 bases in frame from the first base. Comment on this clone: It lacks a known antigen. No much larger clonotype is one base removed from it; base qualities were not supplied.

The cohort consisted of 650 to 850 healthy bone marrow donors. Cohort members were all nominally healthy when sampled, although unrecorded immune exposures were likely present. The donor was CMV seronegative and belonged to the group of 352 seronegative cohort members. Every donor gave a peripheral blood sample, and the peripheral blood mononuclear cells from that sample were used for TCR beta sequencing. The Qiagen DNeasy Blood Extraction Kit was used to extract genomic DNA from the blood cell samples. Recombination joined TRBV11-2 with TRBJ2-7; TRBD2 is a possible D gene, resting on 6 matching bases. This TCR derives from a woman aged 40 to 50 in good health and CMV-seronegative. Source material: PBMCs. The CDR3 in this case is CASSLRDSKQYF. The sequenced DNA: TGTGCCAGCAGCTTACGGGACTCCAAGCAGTACTTC.